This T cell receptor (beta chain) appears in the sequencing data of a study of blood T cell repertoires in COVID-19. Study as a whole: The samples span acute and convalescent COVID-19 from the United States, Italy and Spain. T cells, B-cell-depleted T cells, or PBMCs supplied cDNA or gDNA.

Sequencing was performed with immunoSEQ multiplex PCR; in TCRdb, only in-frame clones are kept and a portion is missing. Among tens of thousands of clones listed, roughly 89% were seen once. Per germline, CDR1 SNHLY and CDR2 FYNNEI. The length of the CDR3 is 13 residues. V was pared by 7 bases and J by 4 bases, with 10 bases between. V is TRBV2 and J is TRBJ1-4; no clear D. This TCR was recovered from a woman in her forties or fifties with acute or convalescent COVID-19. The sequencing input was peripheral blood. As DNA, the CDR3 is TGTGCCAGCACCCAGGTGTTTAATGAAAAACTGTTTTTT. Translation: CASTQVFNEKLFF.